Each of the 11 T cell receptor beta chains below was sequenced from the same sample in a study of CD8 T cells in Susac syndrome. A quantity of 0.5 to 1 ug RNA underwent reverse transcription using random hexamers. TCRdb re-analysed the immunoSEQ multiplex PCR reads in MiXCR, keeping a single row per CDR3 protein. The profile covers about 83,000 distinct CDR3 sequences, with about 95% appearing a single time and more than 0.35% taken by the ten largest. Source material: CD8+ T cells from PBMCs. All receptors come from a human donor with Susac syndrome.

The chain employs TRBV2 and TRBJ2-1, with 7 bases matching TRBD1. The CDR3 sequence is 16 residues long. Germline CDR1 is SNHLY and CDR2 is FYNNEI. The J segment lost 8 bases and the V segment lost 4 bases, leaving 14 bases of the junction unmatched. CDR3 coding DNA: TGTGCCAGCAGTGTCTCGGCAGGGGGTTCCTTAGATGAGCAGTTCTTC. This gives the protein CASSVSAGGSLDEQFF.

The V and J genes are TRBV6-2 or TRBV6-3 and TRBJ2-2; D not certain. This CDR3 is built from 13 residues. CDR1 is MNHEY, CDR2 SVGEGT, per germline. Trimming left V 2 bases short and J 4 bases short, with 5 bases between. The CDR3 sequence: CASSYIATGELFF. Written as DNA, the CDR3 is TGTGCCAGCAGTTACATTGCCACCGGGGAGCTGTTTTTT.

The J gene is TRBJ2-1, the V gene TRBV11-1, with 8 bases that match TRBD2. The length of the CDR3 is 17 residues. The V gene's germline CDR1 is SGHAT and CDR2 FQDESV (reference sequence). V lost 4 bases to trimming and J lost 2 bases; unmatched junction nucleotides: 10. DNA for the CDR3: TGTGCCAGCAGCTCCGCCCAGCTAGCGGGCGCCTACAATGAGCAGTTCTTC. This gives the protein CASSSAQLAGAYNEQFF.

This clonotype was found a few times. The rearrangement links TRBV11-1 to TRBJ2-7; tentatively, D is TRBD1 or TRBD2 (5 bases each). The CDR3 has 13 amino acids. V gave up 3 bases and J gave up 6 bases, with 12 bases separating them. Germline V gene data show CDR1 as SGHAT and CDR2 as FQDESV (reference sequence). The CDR3 DNA is TGTGCCAGCAGCTTGGACGGGGCGGGCGAGCAGTACGTC. Amino acids: CASSLDGAGEQYV.

This chain connects TRBV11-3 to TRBJ2-5; 9 bases fit TRBD1. CDR3 length: 16 residues. The germline CDR1 and CDR2 sequences are SGHNT and YENEEA. J was trimmed by 4 bases and V by 4 bases; bases with no gene match: 10. The CDR3 coding sequence is TGTGCCAGCAGCTCCCGGACAGGGGAAAATCGAGAGACCCAGTACTTC. Translating it yields CASSSRTGENRETQYF.

The chain has TRBV4-1 and TRBJ2-7; TRBD1 agrees at 10 bases. The ends lost 4 bases at V and 5 bases at J; junction bases unmatched: 11. Looked up from germline, CDR1 is MGHRA and CDR2 is YSYEKL. There are 16 residues in the CDR3. This CDR3 is CASSRLPGQGRDEQYF. CDR3 nucleotide sequence: TGCGCCAGCAGCCGACTACCGGGACAGGGGAGAGACGAGCAGTACTTC.

This chain connects TRBV28 to TRBJ2-7; 14 positions agree with TRBD2. From germline, CDR1 is MDHEN and CDR2 SYDVKM. V shed 3 bases, J shed 3 bases, and the junction held 10 bases outside the gene matches. The CDR3 has 18 amino acids. The CDR3 DNA follows: TGTGCCAGCAGTTTCCCTGGACTAGCGGGAGGAACAGTCTACGAGCAGTACTTC. Its protein product is CASSFPGLAGGTVYEQYF.

CDR3 in amino acids: CASSLTKYGTEAFF. CDR3 DNA sequence: TGTGCCAGCAGCTTAACGAAATACGGCACTGAAGCTTTCTTT. This chain connects TRBV7-2 to TRBJ1-1; D remains unclear. CDR3 size: 14 residues. The germline V gene encodes CDR1 SGHTA and CDR2 FQGNSA. V was cut by 2 bases and J by 4 bases, with 11 bases left in between.

The genes are TRBV20-1 and TRBJ1-1; D is unclear. Trimming cost V 0 bases and J 1 base, with 12 bases left between them. Germline values: CDR1 DFQATT, CDR2 SNEGSKA (reference sequence). The CDR3 has 15 residues. The CDR3 coding sequence is TGCAGTGCTAGAGATAAGGAACAGCCGAACACTGAAGCTTTCTTT. This sequence encodes CSARDKEQPNTEAFF.

This CDR3 is CAWGDSGGSYEQYF. The DNA of the CDR3 is TGTGCCTGGGGGGACAGCGGGGGATCCTACGAGCAGTACTTC. This sequence joins TRBV30 and TRBJ2-7; maybe TRBD2 (8 bases). CDR1 is GTSNPN, CDR2 SVGIG, per germline (reference sequence). Trimming cost V 5 bases and J 1 base, with 15 bases left between them. CDR3 length: 14 amino acids. Complete variable domain (other parts from reference TRBV30 and TRBJ2-7): SQTIHQWPATLVQPVGSPLSLECTVEGTSNPNLYWYRQAAGRGLQLLFYSVGIGQISSEVPQNLSASRPQDRQFILSSKKLLLSDSGFYLCAWGDSGGSYEQYFGPGTRLTVT.

As for this clonotype: The junction does not match germline at one end; this may be a read error. The chain is built from TRBV2 and TRBJ1-1; no reliable D call. This CDR3 is built from 12 residues. Germline-derived CDR1 and CDR2 are SNHLY and FYNNEI. Here the CDR3 DNA reads TGTGCCAGCAGGGAAGCGGGTACTGAAGCTTTCTTT. This encodes CASREAGTEAFF.